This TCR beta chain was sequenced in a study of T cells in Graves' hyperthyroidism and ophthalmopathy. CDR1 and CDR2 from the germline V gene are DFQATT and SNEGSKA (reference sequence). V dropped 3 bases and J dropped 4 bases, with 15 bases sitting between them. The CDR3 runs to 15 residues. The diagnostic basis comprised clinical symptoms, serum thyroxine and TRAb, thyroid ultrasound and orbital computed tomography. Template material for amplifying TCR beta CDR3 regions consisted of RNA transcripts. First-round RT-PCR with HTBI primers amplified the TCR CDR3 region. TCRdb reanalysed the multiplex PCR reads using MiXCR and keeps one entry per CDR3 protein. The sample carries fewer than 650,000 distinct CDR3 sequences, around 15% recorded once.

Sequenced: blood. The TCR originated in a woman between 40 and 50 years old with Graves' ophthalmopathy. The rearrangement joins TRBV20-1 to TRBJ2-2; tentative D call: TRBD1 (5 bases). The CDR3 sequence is CSASRAGSITGELFF. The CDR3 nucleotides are TGCAGTGCTAGTAGGGCAGGGTCGATCACCGGGGAGCTGTTTTTT.